A selection of T cell receptor beta chains follows, all from one sample in a study of CD8 T cells in ankylosing spondylitis. TCRdb reanalysed the 5' RACE reads using MiXCR and keeps one entry per CDR3 protein. The table includes under 200,000 distinct CDR3 sequences, around 9.6% detected once. Sequencing was performed on blood, either unsorted or a sorted T cell fraction (not recorded which). The receptors were gathered from a female donor with ankylosing spondylitis or in good health (not recorded which). The CDR3 runs from the conserved cysteine through the conserved F or W. Fields, in order: J gene, clone size, CDR3 length, D gene, V gene, CDR3 DNA, CDR3 protein. The D gene is left open where the match is weak. Where a row states a size, it is once, few, many or the class of an expanded clone; other rows omit it.

TRBJ2-4,few,16,NA,TRBV7-9,TGTGCCAGCAGCTTAGTCCCCCGGGCGTGGAAAAACATTCAGTACTTC,CASSLVPRAWKNIQYF
TRBJ2-3,NA,15,TRBD1,TRBV28,TGTGCCAGCAGTACCGGGACAGGATACACAGATACGCAGTATTTT,CASSTGTGYTDTQYF
TRBJ2-1,many,14,TRBD2,TRBV27,TGTGCCAGCAGTTCAAGCGGGAGGGCCGGTGAGCAGTTCTTC,CASSSSGRAGEQFF
TRBJ2-1,few,15,TRBD2,TRBV7-8,TGTGCCAGCAGCTTAGACGCGGGAGGGCTGAATGAGCAGTTCTTC,CASSLDAGGLNEQFF
TRBJ2-7,many,15,NA,TRBV12-3/TRBV12-4,TGTGCCAGCAGTCTCGGGACCTCCCCAGAGGAAGAGCAGTACTTC,CASSLGTSPEEEQYF
TRBJ2-1,NA,14,NA,TRBV4-2,TGTGCCAGCAGTAATAATGGGCCCCGGGATGAGCAGTTCTTC,CASSNNGPRDEQFF
TRBJ2-2,many,12,NA,TRBV5-6,TGTGCCAGCAGGGGGTACACCGGGGAGCTGTTTTTT,CASRGYTGELFF
TRBJ2-1,many,16,TRBD2,TRBV4-3,TGCGCCAGCAGCCAAGGACTAGCGGTAACGTACAATGAGCAGTTCTTC,CASSQGLAVTYNEQFF
TRBJ1-3,NA,14,NA,TRBV13,TGTGCCAGCAGCTTGGAGTCGGAGGGAAACACCATATATTTT,CASSLESEGNTIYF
TRBJ2-1,few,15,NA,TRBV9,TGTGCCAGCAGCGTCTGGACGGGATCAGGGAATGAGCAGTTCTTC,CASSVWTGSGNEQFF
TRBJ1-3,NA,13,NA,TRBV12-5,TGTGCTAGTGGTTTGGTACGACGTAACACCATATATTTT,CASGLVRRNTIYF
TRBJ2-1,NA,15,NA,TRBV4-1,TGCGCCAGCAGCCAAGAGACTGCCGGCGGCTATGAGCAGTTCTTC,CASSQETAGGYEQFF
TRBJ2-1,NA,16,TRBD2,TRBV13,TGTGCCAGCAGCTTAGTGTCGGGAGGGCCGTTCAATGAGCAGTTCTTC,CASSLVSGGPFNEQFF
TRBJ1-2,NA,15,TRBD1,TRBV13,TGTGCCAGCACCTTACGAGGGGGCCTTAACTATGGCTACACCTTC,CASTLRGGLNYGYTF
TRBJ2-5,NA,13,NA,TRBV7-8,TGTGCCAGCAGCTCTCTGCCGCGTGAGACCCAGTACTTC,CASSSLPRETQYF
TRBJ2-1,NA,14,NA,TRBV9,TGTGCCAGCAGCGTAGTGGCAGGGAGGCGTGAGCAGTTCTTC,CASSVVAGRREQFF
TRBJ2-7,NA,16,TRBD2,TRBV7-2,TGTGCCAGCAGCGTCCGTGCCGGGACTAGGGAGCCGCGGCAGTACTTC,CASSVRAGTREPRQYF
TRBJ2-1,once,17,NA,TRBV20-1,TGCTGCGTTTGGGGCACCGCTCCGGGCGTGACATACAATGAGCAGTTCTTC,CCVWGTAPGVTYNEQFF
TRBJ2-7,NA,14,TRBD2,TRBV27,TGTGCCAGCAGTATTCTAGCGGGAGTAGGTGAGCAGTACTTC,CASSILAGVGEQYF
TRBJ2-1,NA,12,NA,TRBV6-2/TRBV6-3,TGTGCCAGCAGTCCTAGGCCTCGGGAGCAGTTCTTC,CASSPRPREQFF
TRBJ2-1,once,19,TRBD2,TRBV7-6,TGTGCCAGCAGCCTAGCCGGGACTAGCGTCAGATGGGGCTACAATGAGCAGTTCTTC,CASSLAGTSVRWGYNEQFF
TRBJ2-2,few,14,NA,TRBV27,TGTGCCAGCAGTTTAGTAGCGCTCACCGGGGAGCTGTTTTTT,CASSLVALTGELFF
TRBJ2-2,many,17,TRBD1,TRBV29-1,TGCAGCGTTGAAGAAGGAACCGGGACAGGGGGAGCCGGGGAGCTGTTTTTT,CSVEEGTGTGGAGELFF
TRBJ2-3,few,16,TRBD2,TRBV7-3,TGTGCCAGCAGCTTGGGGGGGGGTGCCGGTGGAGATACGCAGTATTTT,CASSLGGGAGGDTQYF
TRBJ2-3,many,19,TRBD2,TRBV4-3,TGCGCCAGCAGCCTACGAACCCCTACTAGCGGGAGCTTCGCAGATACGCAGTATTTT,CASSLRTPTSGSFADTQYF
TRBJ2-1,NA,15,NA,TRBV20-1,TGCAGTGCTAGAGGTAGCGGACCCTCCTACAATGAGCAGTTCTTC,CSARGSGPSYNEQFF
TRBJ2-3,many,18,TRBD2,TRBV3-1,TGTGCCAGCAGCCAAGTCCCCCCGGGACTAGCTTCGACAGATACGCAGTATTTT,CASSQVPPGLASTDTQYF
TRBJ2-7,NA,13,NA,TRBV7-9,TGTGCCAGCAGCTCCCCCTCTAATACTAAGCAGTACTTC,CASSSPSNTKQYF
TRBJ1-4,few,17,TRBD1,TRBV4-3,TGCGCCAGCAGCCCGCGGGCAGGGGGGGCAACTAATGAAAAACTGTTTTTT,CASSPRAGGATNEKLFF
TRBJ2-3,few,15,NA,TRBV7-3,TGTGCCAGCAGCTTAAGCGGCGGGAAGGGAGATACGCAGTATTTT,CASSLSGGKGDTQYF
TRBJ2-7,NA,14,NA,TRBV9,TGTGCCAGCAGCGTAGTGGACGGTGCCTACGAGCAGTACTTC,CASSVVDGAYEQYF
TRBJ2-3,NA,13,NA,TRBV18,TGTGCCAGCTGTGAGGAACTTGCAGATACGCAGTATTTT,CASCEELADTQYF
TRBJ2-7,few,14,NA,TRBV2,TGTGCCAGCAGTGACGGCATAGGTGGCTACGAGCAGTACTTC,CASSDGIGGYEQYF
TRBJ1-4,few,14,TRBD1,TRBV27,TGTGCCAGCAGTTTTCAGGGGGGCGGTGAAAAACTGTTTTTT,CASSFQGGGEKLFF
TRBJ2-6,NA,18,NA,TRBV12-3/TRBV12-4,TGTGCCAGCAGTTCTACGGACCCAAACAGGTCCGGGGCCAACGTCCTGACTTTC,CASSSTDPNRSGANVLTF
TRBJ2-1,few,15,NA,TRBV9,TGTGCCAGCAGCGTAGAGGGCGCGCTCTACAATGAGCAGTTCTTC,CASSVEGALYNEQFF
TRBJ2-7,NA,12,NA,TRBV10-3,TGTGCCATTAGCAGGGACTCCTACGAGCAGTACTTC,CAISRDSYEQYF
TRBJ2-1,NA,15,TRBD2,TRBV7-9,TGTGCCAGCAGCTTAGCGCTTGGGGACGGGACTAGACAGTTCTTC,CASSLALGDGTRQFF
TRBJ2-1,few,16,NA,TRBV7-9,TGTGCCAGCACCTCCCAGGGCCGACCCAAGGGGGATGAGCAGTTCTTC,CASTSQGRPKGDEQFF
TRBJ1-2,many,15,NA,TRBV7-8,TGTGCCAGCAGCTTAGGGGGCGGGATTAACTATGGCTACACCTTC,CASSLGGGINYGYTF
TRBJ2-3,many,17,NA,TRBV21-1,TGTGCCAGCCGTTGTCGAAGGGAACTAACTTTAGCAGATACGCAGTATTTT,CASRCRRELTLADTQYF
TRBJ2-5,few,15,TRBD2,TRBV20-1,TGCAGTGCTAGACCCCGTAGCGGGAGAGGTGAGACCCAGTACTTC,CSARPRSGRGETQYF
TRBJ2-7,few,13,NA,TRBV5-5,TGTGCCAGCAGCTTGGAGACTTACTACGAGCAGTACTTC,CASSLETYYEQYF
TRBJ2-1,NA,16,TRBD2,TRBV7-9,TGTGCCAGCAGCTTAGTCTCCAGCGGGAGGGGCAATGAGCAGTTCTTC,CASSLVSSGRGNEQFF
TRBJ2-7,NA,13,NA,TRBV27,TGTGCCAGCAGATCCGACTACACGTACGAGCAGTACTTC,CASRSDYTYEQYF
TRBJ1-2,NA,13,NA,TRBV10-2,TGCGCCAGCAGTGCGGGAAGAGGTACGGGCTACACCTTC,CASSAGRGTGYTF
TRBJ2-7,few,15,NA,TRBV4-3,TGCGCCAGCAGCCAAGGTACTTCCTTACTCGGCGAGCAGTACTTC,CASSQGTSLLGEQYF
TRBJ2-5,NA,15,TRBD2,TRBV7-2,TGTGCCAGCAGCTTAGGAGCGGGGGCGGGGGGGAACCAGTACTTC,CASSLGAGAGGNQYF
TRBJ2-3,NA,15,TRBD1,TRBV6-5,TGTGCCAGCAGTTACCTGGACAGGGATGCAGATACGCAGTATTTT,CASSYLDRDADTQYF
TRBJ2-7,many,15,NA,TRBV2,TGTGCCAGCAGTGGGGGGACTCACTCTGTATACGAGCAGTACTTC,CASSGGTHSVYEQYF
TRBJ2-2,few,14,NA,TRBV24-1,TGTGCCACCAGTGATTCTGGCGGCCCCGGGGAGCTGTTTTTT,CATSDSGGPGELFF
TRBJ2-7,few,13,NA,TRBV15,TGTGCCACCAGCAGAGGAGGGACCTACGAGCAGTACTTC,CATSRGGTYEQYF
TRBJ2-1,many,13,NA,TRBV29-1,TGCAGCGTGAGGACTGGTTCCTACAATGAGCAGTTCTTC,CSVRTGSYNEQFF
TRBJ2-5,many,15,TRBD1,TRBV7-9,TGTGCCAGCAGCTTAGAGACAGGGTACCAAGAGACCCAGTACTTC,CASSLETGYQETQYF
TRBJ2-1,NA,12,NA,TRBV27,TGTGCCAGCAGTTTACCGCCAGGTGAGCAGTTCTTC,CASSLPPGEQFF
TRBJ2-7,NA,16,TRBD2,TRBV10-3,TGTGCCATCAGTGAGGGGCTAGCGGGACGACGGGGAGAGCAGTACTTC,CAISEGLAGRRGEQYF